Sequencing of this T cell receptor (beta chain) was carried out in a study of control samples from healthy donors and cancer patients (dated by TCRdb to the early 2020s). The library was generated by the immunoSEQ multiplex PCR assay. TCRdb re-hosts the immuneACCESS table, in-frame sequences only. Its copies lack some clones; in the studies checked, an unresolved V gene accounts for under half of them, and the cause for the rest is not known. This sample is represented by 120,000 or so clones; roughly 91% of them were singletons. The top ten hold more than 6.5% of the sample. Points on this clone: The antigen it recognizes is unknown. Base qualities are missing; no much larger clone stands one base away.

The CDR3 measures 12 amino acids from cysteine to phenylalanine. The read is trimmed to its CDR3 DNA, 36 bases read in frame from base 1. The germline V gene encodes CDR1 MGHDK and CDR2 SYGVNS. The V end loses 11 bases and the J end loses 10 bases, and a stretch of 15 bases separates them. Sequenced material: blood. The sequence came from a man aged 35 to 55 in good health. The chain links TRBV25-1 with TRBJ1-6; TRBD1 is a weak D gene call, 5 bases matching. The CDR3 corresponds to CASRDQGSPLHF. The DNA sequence is TGTGCCTCCAGGGACCAAGGATCACCCCTCCACTTT.